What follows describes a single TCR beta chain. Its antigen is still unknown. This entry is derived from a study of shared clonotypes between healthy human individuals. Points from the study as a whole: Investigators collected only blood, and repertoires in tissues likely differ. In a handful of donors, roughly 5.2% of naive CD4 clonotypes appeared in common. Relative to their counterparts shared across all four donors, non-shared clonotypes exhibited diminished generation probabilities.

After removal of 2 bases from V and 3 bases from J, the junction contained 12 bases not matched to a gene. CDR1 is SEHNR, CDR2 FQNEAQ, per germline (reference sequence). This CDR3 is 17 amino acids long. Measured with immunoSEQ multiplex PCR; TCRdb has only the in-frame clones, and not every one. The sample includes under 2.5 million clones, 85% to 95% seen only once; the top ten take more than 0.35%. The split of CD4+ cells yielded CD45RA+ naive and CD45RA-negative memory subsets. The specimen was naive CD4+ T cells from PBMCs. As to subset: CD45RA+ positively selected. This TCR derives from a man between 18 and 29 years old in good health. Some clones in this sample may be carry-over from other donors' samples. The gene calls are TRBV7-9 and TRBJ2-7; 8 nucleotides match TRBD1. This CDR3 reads CASSLYRGTGGNYEQYF. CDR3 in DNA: TGTGCCAGCAGCTTATATAGAGGAACAGGGGGTAACTACGAGCAGTACTTC.